The source of this TCR beta chain is a study of blood T cell repertoires in COVID-19. Germline CDR1 reads SEHNR; CDR2 reads FQNEAQ (reference sequence). The CDR3 extends over 14 amino acids. Trimming removed 5 bases at V and 3 bases at J, with 11 bases between. Sequenced by immunoSEQ multiplex PCR; TCRdb stores in-frame clones only, minus some. The table records under 200,000 clones, over 80% of them present only once. This chain uses TRBV7-9 with TRBJ2-4; a possible D gene is TRBD2 (6 bases). This TCR was sampled from a woman aged 40 to 50 with acute or convalescent COVID-19. Sequencing was performed on peripheral blood. The CDR3 DNA follows: TGTGCCAGCAGCCTGGACGGGGGCAAAAACATTCAGTACTTC. It is translated as CASSLDGGKNIQYF. The full variable domain, its missing parts supplied by reference TRBV7-9 and TRBJ2-4, is DTGVSQNPRHKITKRGQNVTFRCDPISEHNRLYWYRQTLGQGPEFLTYFQNEAQLEKSRLLSDRFSAERPKGSFSTLEIQRTEQGDSAMYLCASSLDGGKNIQYFGAGTRLSVL.